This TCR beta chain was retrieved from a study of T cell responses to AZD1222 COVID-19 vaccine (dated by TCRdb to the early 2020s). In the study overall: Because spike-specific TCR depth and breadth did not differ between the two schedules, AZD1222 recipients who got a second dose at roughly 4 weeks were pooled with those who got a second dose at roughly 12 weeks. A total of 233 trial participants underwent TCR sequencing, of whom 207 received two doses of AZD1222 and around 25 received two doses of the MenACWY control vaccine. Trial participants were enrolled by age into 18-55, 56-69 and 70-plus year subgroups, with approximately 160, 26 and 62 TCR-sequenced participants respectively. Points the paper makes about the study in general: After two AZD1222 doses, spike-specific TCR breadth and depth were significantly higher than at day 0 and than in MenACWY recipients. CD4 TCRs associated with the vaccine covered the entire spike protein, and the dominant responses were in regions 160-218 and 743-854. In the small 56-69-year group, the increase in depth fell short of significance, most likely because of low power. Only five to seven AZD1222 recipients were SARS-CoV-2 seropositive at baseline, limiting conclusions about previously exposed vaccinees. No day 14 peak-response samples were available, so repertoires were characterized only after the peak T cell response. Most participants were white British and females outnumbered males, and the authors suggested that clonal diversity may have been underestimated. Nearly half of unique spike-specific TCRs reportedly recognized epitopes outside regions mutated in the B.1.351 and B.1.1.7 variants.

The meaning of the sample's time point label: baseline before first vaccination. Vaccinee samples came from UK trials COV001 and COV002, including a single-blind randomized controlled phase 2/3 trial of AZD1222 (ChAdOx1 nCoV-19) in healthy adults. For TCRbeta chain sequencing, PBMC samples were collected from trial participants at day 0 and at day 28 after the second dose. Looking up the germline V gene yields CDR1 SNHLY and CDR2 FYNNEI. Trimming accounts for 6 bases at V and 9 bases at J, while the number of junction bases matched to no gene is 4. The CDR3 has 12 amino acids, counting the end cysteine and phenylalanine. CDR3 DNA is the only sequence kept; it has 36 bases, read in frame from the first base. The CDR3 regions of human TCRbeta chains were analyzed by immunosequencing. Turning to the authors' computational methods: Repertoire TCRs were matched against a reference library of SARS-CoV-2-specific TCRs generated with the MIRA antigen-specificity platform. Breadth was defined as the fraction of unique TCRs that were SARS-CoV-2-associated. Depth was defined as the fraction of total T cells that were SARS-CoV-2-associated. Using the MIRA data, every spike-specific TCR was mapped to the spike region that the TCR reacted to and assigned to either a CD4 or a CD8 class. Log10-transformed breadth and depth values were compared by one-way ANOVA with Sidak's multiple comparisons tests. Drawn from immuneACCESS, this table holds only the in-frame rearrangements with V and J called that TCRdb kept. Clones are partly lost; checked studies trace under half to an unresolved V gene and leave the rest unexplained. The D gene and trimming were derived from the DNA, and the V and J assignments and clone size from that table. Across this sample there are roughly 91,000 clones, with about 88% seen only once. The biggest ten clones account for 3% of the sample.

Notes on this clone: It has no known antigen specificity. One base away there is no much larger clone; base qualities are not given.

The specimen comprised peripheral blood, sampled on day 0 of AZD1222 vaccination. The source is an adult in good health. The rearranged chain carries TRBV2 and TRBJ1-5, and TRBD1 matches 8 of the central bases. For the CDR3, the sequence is CASRDRARPQHF. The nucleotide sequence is TGTGCCAGCAGGGACAGGGCCCGGCCCCAGCATTTT. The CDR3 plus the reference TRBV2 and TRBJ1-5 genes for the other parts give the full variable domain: EPEVTQTPSHQVTQMGQEVILRCVPISNHLYFYWYRQILGQKVEFLVSFYNNEISEKSEIFDDQFSVERPDGSNFTLKIRSTKLEDSAMYFCASRDRARPQHFGDGTRLSIL.